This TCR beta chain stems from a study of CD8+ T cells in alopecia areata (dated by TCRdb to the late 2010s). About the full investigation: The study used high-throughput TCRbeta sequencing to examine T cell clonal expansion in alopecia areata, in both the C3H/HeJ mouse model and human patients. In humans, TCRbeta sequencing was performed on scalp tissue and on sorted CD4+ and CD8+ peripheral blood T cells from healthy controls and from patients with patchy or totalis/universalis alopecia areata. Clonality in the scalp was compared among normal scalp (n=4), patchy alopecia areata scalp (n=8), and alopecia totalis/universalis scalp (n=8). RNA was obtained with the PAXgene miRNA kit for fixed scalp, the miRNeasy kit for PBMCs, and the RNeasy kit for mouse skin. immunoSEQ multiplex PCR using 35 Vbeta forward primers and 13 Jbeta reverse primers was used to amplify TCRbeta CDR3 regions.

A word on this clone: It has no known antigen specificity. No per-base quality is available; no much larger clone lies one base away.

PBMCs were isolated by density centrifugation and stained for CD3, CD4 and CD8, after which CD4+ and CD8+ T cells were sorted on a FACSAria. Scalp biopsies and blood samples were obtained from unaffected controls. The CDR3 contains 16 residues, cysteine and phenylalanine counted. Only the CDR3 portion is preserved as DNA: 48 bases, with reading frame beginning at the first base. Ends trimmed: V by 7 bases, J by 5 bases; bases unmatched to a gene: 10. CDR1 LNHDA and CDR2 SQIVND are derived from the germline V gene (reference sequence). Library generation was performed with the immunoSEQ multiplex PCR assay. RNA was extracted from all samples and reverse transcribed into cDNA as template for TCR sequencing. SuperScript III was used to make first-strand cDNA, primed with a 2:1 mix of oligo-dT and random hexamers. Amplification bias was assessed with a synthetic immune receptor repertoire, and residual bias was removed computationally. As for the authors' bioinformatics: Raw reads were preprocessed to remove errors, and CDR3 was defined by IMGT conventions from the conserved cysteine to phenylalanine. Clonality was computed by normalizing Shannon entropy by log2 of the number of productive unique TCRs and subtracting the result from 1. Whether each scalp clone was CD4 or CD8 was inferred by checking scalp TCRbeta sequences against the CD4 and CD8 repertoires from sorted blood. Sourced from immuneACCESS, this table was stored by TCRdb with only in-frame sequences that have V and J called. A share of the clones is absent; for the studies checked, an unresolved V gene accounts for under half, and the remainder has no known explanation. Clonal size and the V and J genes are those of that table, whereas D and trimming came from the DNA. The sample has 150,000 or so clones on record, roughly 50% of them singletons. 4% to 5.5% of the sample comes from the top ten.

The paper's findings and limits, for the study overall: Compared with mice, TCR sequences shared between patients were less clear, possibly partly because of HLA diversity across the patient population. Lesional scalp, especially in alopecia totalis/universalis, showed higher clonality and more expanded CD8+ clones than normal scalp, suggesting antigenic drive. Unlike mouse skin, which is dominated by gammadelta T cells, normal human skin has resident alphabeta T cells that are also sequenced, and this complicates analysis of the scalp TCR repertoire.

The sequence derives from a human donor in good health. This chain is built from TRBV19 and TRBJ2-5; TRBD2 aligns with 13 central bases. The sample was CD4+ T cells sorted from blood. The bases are TGTGCCAGTACCCCCTTTGGGACTAGCGGGACTGAGACCCAGTACTTC. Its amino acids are CASTPFGTSGTETQYF. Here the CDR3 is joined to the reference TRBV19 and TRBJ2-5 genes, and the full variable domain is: DGGITQSPKYLFRKEGQNVTLSCEQNLNHDAMYWYRQDPGQGLRLIYYSQIVNDFQKGDIAEGYSVSREKKESFPLTVTSAQKNPTAFYLCASTPFGTSGTETQYFGPGTRLLVL.